This T cell receptor (beta chain) was sequenced during a study of shared clonotypes between healthy human individuals. Note on this clone: What it recognizes is unknown.

Findings and caveats of the study: About 4.5% of naive CD4 clonotypes were common to several donors. Clonotypes shared by all four donors outscored non-shared clonotypes in generation probability.

The CDR3 has 14 residues. Germline CDR1 reads LNHNV; CDR2 reads YYDKDF (reference sequence). The V and J ends lost 5 bases and 3 bases respectively, with 14 bases between them. Profiled with immunoSEQ multiplex PCR; TCRdb holds only in-frame clones, not every one. The sample gives some 2.3 million clones, 80% to 95% of which show up once; about 0.41% is in the top ten. The sample comprised naive CD4+ T cells from PBMCs. Described subset: CD45RA+ positively selected. This clonotype was obtained from a man aged 18-30 years in good health. Some clones in this sample may be carry-over from other donors' samples. V and J are TRBV15 and TRBJ2-7; D might be TRBD1 or TRBD2, each matching 5 bases. Here the CDR3 DNA reads TGTGCCACCAGCTCCCGGGACGGCCGCTACGAGCAGTACTTC. The encoded protein is CATSSRDGRYEQYF.